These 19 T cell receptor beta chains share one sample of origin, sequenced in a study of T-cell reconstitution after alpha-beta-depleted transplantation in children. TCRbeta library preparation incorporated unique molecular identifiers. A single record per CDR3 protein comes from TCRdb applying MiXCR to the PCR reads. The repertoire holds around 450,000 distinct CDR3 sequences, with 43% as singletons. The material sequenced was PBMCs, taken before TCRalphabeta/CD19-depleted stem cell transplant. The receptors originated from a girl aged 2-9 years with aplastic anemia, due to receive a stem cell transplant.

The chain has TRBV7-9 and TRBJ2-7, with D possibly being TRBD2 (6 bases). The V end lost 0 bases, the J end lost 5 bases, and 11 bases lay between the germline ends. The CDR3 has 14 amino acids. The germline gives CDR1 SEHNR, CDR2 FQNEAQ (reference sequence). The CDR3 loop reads CASSLAGGLNEQYF. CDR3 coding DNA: TGTGCCAGCAGCTTAGCGGGAGGCCTGAACGAGCAGTACTTC. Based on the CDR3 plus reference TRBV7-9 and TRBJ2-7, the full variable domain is DTGVSQNPRHKITKRGQNVTFRCDPISEHNRLYWYRQTLGQGPEFLTYFQNEAQLEKSRLLSDRFSAERPKGSFSTLEIQRTEQGDSAMYLCASSLAGGLNEQYFGPGTRLTVT.

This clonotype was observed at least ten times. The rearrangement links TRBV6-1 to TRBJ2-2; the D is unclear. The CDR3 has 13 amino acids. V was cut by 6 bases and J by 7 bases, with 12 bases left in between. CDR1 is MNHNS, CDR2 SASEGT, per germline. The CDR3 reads CASSPISRGELFF. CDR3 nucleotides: TGTGCCAGCAGCCCTATATCACGCGGGGAGCTGTTTTTT.

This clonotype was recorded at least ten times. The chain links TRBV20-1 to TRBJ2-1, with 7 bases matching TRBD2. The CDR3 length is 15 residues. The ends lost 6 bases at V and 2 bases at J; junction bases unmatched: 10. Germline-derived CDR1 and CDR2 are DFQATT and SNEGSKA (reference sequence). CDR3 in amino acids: CSAPYPSGTYNEQFF. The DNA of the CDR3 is TGCAGTGCCCCCTACCCCAGCGGGACCTACAATGAGCAGTTCTTC.

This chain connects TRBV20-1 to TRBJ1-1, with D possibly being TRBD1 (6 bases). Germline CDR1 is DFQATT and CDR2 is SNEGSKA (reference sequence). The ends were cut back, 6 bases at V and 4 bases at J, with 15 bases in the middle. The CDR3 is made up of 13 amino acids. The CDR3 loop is CSAQRGSGTEAFF. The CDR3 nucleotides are TGCAGTGCCCAAAGGGGGTCGGGCACTGAAGCTTTCTTT.

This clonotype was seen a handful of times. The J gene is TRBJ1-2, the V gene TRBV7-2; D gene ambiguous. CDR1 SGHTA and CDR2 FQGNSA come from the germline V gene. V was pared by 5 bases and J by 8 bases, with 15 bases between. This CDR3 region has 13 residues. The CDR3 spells CASSPARARGYTF. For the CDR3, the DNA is TGTGCCAGCAGCCCCGCGAGGGCGCGGGGCTACACCTTC.

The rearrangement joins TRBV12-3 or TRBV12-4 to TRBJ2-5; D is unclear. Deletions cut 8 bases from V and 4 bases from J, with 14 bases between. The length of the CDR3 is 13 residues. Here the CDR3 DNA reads TGTGCCAGCGGCCCAGGCCTCGGAGAGACCCAGTACTTC. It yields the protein CASGPGLGETQYF.

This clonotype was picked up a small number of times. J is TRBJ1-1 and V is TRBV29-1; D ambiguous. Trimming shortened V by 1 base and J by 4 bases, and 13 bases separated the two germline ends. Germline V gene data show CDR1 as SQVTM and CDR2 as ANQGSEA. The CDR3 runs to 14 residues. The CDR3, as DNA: TGCAGCGTTGAAGTAGGGTGGGATGGCACTGAAGCTTTCTTT. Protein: CSVEVGWDGTEAFF.

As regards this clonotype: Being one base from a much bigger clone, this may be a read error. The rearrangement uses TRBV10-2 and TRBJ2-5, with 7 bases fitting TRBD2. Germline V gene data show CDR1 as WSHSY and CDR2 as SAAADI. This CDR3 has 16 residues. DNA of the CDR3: TGCACCAGCAGTGAGTCCCTAGCGGCCCCGACGGAGACCCAGTACTTC. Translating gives CTSSESLAAPTETQYF.

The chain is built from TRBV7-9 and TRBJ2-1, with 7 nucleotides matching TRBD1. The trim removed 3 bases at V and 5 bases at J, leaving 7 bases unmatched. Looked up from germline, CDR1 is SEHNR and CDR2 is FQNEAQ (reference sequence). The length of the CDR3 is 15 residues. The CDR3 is CASSFSRGSNNEQFF. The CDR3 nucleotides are TGTGCCAGCAGCTTTTCCAGGGGGTCCAACAATGAGCAGTTCTTC. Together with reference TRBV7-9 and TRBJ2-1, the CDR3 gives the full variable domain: DTGVSQNPRHKITKRGQNVTFRCDPISEHNRLYWYRQTLGQGPEFLTYFQNEAQLEKSRLLSDRFSAERPKGSFSTLEIQRTEQGDSAMYLCASSFSRGSNNEQFFGPGTRLTVL.

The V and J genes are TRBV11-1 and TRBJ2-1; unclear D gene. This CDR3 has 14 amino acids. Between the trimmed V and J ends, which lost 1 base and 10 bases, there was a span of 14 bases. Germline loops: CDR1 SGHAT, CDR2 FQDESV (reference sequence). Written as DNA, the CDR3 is TGTGCCAGCAGCTTAGTGACCTACAATGGGGAGCAGTTCTTC. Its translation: CASSLVTYNGEQFF.

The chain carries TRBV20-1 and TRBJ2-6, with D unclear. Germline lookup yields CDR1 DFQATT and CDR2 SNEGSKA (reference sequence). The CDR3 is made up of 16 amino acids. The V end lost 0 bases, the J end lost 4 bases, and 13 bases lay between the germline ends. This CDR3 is CSARDTFLAGANVLTF. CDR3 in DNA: TGCAGTGCTAGAGACACCTTTTTAGCAGGGGCCAACGTCCTGACTTTC.

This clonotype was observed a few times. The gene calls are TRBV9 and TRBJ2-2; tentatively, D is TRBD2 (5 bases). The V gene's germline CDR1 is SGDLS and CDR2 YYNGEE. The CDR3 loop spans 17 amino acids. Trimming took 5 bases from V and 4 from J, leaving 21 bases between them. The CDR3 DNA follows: TGTGCCAGCAGTCATCTTCCACTAGAGTGGAGCACCGGGGAGCTGTTTTTT. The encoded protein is CASSHLPLEWSTGELFF.

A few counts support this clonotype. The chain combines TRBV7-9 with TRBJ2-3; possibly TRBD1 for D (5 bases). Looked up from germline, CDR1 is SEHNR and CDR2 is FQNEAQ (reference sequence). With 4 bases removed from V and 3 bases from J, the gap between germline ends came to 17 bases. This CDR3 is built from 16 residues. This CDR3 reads CASSYTSGFQTDTQYF. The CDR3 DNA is TGTGCCAGCAGCTACACATCAGGGTTTCAGACAGATACGCAGTATTTT.

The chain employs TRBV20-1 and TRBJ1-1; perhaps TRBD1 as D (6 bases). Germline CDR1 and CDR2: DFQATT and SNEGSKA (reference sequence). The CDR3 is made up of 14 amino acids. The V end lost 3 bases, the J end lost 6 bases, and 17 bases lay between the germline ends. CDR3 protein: CSASKQGKGSEAFF. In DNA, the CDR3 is TGCAGTGCTAGCAAACAGGGAAAGGGTTCTGAAGCTTTCTTT.

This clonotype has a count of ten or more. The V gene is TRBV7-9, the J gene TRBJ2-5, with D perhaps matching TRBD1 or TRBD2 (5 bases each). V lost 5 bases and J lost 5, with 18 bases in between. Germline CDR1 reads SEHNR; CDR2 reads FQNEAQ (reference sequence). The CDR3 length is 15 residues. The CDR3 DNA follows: TGTGCCAGCAGCCCCGACGGGACCCTGGGGGAGACCCAGTACTTC. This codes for CASSPDGTLGETQYF.

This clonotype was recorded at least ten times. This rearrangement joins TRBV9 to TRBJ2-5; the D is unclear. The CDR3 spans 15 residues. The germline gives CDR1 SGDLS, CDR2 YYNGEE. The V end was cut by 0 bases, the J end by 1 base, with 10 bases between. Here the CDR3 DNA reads TGTGCCAGCAGCGTAGAGGCAGCCTTCCAAGAGACCCAGTACTTC. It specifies CASSVEAAFQETQYF. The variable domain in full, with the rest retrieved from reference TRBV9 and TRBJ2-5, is DSGVTQTPKHLITATGQRVTLRCSPRSGDLSVYWYQQSLDQGLQFLIQYYNGEERAKGNILERFSAQQFPDLHSELNLSSLELGDSALYFCASSVEAAFQETQYFGPGTRLLVL.

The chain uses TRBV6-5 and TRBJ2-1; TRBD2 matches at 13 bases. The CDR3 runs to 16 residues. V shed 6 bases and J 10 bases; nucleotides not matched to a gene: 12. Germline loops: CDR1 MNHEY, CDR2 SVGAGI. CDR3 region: CASSYDTGLAGREQFF. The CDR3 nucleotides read TGTGCCAGCAGCTATGATACGGGACTAGCGGGGAGGGAGCAGTTCTTC.

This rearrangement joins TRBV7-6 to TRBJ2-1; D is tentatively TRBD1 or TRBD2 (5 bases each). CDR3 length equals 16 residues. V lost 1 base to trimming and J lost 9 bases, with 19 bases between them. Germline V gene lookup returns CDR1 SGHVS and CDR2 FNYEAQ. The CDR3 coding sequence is TGTGCCAGCAGCTTAGGGGGGTCTGCCCTGAAGGTTGAGCAGTTCTTC. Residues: CASSLGGSALKVEQFF.

CDR3 nucleotides: TGTGCCAGCAGTAGACCGGGACTAGCGGGACGGCAAGAGACCCAGTACTTC. Its protein is CASSRPGLAGRQETQYF. The gene calls are TRBV6-1 and TRBJ2-5; 13 bases are a match to TRBD2. Trimming at V came to 5 bases and at J to 2 bases, leaving 8 bases not matched to a gene. This CDR3 has 17 residues. From germline, CDR1 is MNHNS and CDR2 SASEGT.